The clone carrying this T cell receptor beta chain has ten or more counts. The antigen is not known. Together with thyroid ultrasound, orbital computed tomography, serum thyroxine and TRAb, clinical symptoms were used for diagnoses. The authors obtained PBMCs from more than 8 ml of fresh peripheral blood. This specimen comes from a study of T cells in Graves' hyperthyroidism and ophthalmopathy. Notes on the study in general: Ophthalmopathy was separated from stable hyperthyroidism by a 13 V-J model.

Germline CDR1 SGHVS, CDR2 FNYEAQ. The CDR3 totals 13 residues. Between the trimmed V and J ends, which lost 2 bases and 5 bases, there was a span of 9 bases. RNA transcripts served as the template for amplifying TCR beta CDR3 regions. The HTBI primer set was used in a first-round RT-PCR of the TCR CDR3. TCRdb re-called the multiplex PCR reads through MiXCR, storing one row per CDR3 protein. The repertoire consists of roughly 420,000 distinct CDR3 sequences, with 15% to 18% occurring once and the leading ten covering roughly 8%. The TCR originated in a woman aged 18-29 years with Graves' hyperthyroidism. The material sequenced was blood. The gene calls are TRBV7-6 and TRBJ1-2, with D possibly matching TRBD1 (5 bases). The CDR3 spells CASSLIRGYGYTF. The CDR3 bases are TGTGCCAGCAGCTTAATTAGGGGTTATGGCTACACCTTC.